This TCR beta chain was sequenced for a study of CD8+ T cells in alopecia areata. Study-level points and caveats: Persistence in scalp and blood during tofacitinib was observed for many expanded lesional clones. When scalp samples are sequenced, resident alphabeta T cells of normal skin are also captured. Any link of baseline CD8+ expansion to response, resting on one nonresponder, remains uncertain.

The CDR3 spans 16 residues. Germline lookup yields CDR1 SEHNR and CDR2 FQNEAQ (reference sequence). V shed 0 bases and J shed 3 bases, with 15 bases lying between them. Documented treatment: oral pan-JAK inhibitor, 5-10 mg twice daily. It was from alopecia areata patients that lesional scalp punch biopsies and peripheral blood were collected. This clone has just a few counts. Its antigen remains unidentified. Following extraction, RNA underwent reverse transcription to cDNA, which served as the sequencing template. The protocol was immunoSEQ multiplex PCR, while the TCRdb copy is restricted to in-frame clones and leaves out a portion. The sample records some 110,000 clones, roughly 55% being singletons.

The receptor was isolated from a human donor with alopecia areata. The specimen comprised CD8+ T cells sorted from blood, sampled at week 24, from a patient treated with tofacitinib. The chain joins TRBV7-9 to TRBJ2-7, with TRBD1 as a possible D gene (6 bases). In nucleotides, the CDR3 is TGTGCCAGCAGCTTAGCTGGGGGCCCGCCGCACTACGAGCAGTACTTC. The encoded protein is CASSLAGGPPHYEQYF.